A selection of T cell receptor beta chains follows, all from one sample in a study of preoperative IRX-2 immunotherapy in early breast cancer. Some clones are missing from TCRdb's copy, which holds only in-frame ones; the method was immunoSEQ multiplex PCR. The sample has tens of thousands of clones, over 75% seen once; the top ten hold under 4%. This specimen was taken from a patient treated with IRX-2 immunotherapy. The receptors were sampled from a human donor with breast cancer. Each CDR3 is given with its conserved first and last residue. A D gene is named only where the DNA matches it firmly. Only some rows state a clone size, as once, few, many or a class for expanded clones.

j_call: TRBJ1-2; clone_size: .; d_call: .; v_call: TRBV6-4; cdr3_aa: CASMSGGGYTF; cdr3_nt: TGTGCCAGCATGTCGGGCGGCGGCTACACCTTC
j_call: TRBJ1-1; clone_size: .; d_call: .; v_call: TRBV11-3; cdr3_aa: CASSPKGPGHTEAFF; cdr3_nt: TGTGCCAGCAGCCCCAAGGGGCCAGGCCACACTGAAGCTTTCTTT
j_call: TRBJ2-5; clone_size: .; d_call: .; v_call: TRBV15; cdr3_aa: CATSRPNSDPRETQYF; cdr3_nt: TGTGCCACCAGCAGGCCCAATAGCGATCCGCGGGAGACCCAGTACTTC
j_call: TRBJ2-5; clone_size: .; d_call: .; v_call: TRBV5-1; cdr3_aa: CASSSPWGSQETQYF; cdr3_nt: TGCGCCAGCAGCTCCCCATGGGGGTCCCAAGAGACCCAGTACTTC
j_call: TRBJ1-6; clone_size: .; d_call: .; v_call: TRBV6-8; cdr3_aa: CASSYRREPPLHF; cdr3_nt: TGTGCCAGCAGTTACCGCCGGGAGCCACCCCTCCACTTT
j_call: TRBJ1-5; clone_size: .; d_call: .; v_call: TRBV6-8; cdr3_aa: CASSYGGPYQPQHF; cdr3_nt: TGTGCCAGCAGTTACGGGGGGCCTTATCAGCCCCAGCATTTT
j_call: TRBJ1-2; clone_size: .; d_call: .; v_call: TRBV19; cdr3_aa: CASTLYLGNYGYTF; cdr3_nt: TGTGCCAGTACCCTGTATTTGGGGAACTATGGCTACACCTTC
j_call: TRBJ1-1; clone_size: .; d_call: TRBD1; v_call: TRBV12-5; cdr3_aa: CASGYTTTGAGIGAFF; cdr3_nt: TGTGCTAGTGGCTATACAACTACAGGGGCGGGGATTGGAGCTTTCTTT
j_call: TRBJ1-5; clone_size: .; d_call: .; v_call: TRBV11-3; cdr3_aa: CASSSPTDRGEPQHF; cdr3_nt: TGTGCCAGCAGCTCCCCTACTGACCGAGGAGAGCCCCAGCATTTT
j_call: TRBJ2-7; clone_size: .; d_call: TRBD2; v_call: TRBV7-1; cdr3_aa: CASSLDLAGGFYEQYF; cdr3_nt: TGTGCCAGCAGCTTGGACCTAGCGGGAGGATTCTACGAGCAGTACTTC
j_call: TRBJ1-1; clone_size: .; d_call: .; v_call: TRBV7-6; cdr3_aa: CASSLTSQGGEAFF; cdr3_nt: TGTGCCAGCAGCTTAACGTCGCAGGGAGGTGAAGCTTTCTTT
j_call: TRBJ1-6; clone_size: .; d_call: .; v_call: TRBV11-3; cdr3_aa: CASSRVGGGNSPLHF; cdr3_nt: TGTGCCAGCAGTAGAGTGGGTGGAGGGAATTCACCCCTCCACTTT
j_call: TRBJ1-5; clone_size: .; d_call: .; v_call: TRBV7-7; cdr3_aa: CASSFASSGPSPQHF; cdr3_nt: TGTGCCAGCAGCTTCGCCTCTTCGGGACCCTCGCCCCAGCATTTT
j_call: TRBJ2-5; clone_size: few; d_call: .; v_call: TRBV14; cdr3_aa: CASSQGSGHRGTQYF; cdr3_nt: TGTGCCAGCAGCCAAGGGTCGGGCCATCGCGGGACCCAGTACTTC
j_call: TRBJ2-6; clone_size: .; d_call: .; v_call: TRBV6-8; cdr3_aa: CASSRVRSGANVLTF; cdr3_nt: TGTGCCAGCAGTCGCGTGCGCTCTGGGGCCAACGTCCTGACTTTC
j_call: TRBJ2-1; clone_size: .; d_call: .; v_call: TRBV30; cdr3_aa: CAWTRFNEQFF; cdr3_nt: TGTGCCTGGACCAGGTTCAATGAGCAGTTCTTC
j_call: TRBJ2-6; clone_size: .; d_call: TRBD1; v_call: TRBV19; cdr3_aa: CASSPTGTGVSGANVLTF; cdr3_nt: TGTGCCAGTAGTCCCACCGGGACAGGGGTTTCTGGGGCCAACGTCCTGACTTTC
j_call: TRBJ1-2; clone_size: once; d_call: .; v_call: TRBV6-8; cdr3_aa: CASSYSQLAGGYTF; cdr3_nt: TGTGCCAGCAGTTACTCTCAGCTGGCTGGTGGCTACACCTTC
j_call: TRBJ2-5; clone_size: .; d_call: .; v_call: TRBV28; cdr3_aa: CASSLSLGAETQYF; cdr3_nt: TGTGCCAGCAGCCTCAGTTTAGGGGCGGAGACCCAGTACTTC
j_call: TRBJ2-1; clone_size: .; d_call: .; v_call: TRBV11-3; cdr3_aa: CASSPRPPYNEQFF; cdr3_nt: TGTGCCAGCAGCCCGAGGCCTCCCTACAATGAGCAGTTCTTC
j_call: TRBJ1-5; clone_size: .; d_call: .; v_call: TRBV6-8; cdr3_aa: CASHQGYSNQPQHF; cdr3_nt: TGTGCCAGCCACCAGGGGTATAGCAATCAGCCCCAGCATTTT
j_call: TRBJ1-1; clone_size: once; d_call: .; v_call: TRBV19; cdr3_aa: CASSTSAGLAFF; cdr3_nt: TGTGCCAGTAGTACCTCCGCCGGGCTGGCTTTCTTT
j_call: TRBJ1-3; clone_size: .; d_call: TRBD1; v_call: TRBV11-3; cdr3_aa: CASSLGTGRGNTIYF; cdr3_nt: TGTGCCAGCAGCTTGGGGACAGGGAGGGGAAACACCATATATTTT
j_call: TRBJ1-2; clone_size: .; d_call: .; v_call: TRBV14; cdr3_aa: CASSQGGVGYGYTF; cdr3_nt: TGTGCCAGCAGCCAAGGAGGCGTTGGGTATGGCTACACCTTC
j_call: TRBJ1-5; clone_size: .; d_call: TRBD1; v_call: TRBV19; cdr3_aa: CASSNRGYNQPQHF; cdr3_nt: TGTGCCAGTAGTAACAGGGGCTACAATCAGCCCCAGCATTTT
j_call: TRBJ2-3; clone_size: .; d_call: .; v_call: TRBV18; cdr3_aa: CASSLGLPDTQYF; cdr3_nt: TGTGCCAGCTCACTGGGCCTCCCAGATACGCAGTATTTT
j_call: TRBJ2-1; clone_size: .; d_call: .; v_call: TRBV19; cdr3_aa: CASSAPFGVPFGEQFF; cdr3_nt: TGTGCCAGTAGTGCCCCCTTTGGGGTCCCGTTCGGAGAGCAGTTCTTC
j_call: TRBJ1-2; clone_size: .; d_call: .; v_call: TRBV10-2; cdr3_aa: CASSPPTYRRDLKGDNYGYTF; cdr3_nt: TGCGCCAGCAGCCCACCCACCTATCGCCGGGACCTCAAGGGGGATAACTATGGCTACACCTTC
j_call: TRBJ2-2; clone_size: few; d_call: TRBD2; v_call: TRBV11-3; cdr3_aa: CASSLSSGGNTGELFF; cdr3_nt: TGTGCCAGCAGCTTGAGTAGCGGGGGCAACACCGGGGAGCTGTTTTTT
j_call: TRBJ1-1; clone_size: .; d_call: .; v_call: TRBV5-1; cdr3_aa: CASTAQPTGYTEAFF; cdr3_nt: TGCGCCAGCACAGCCCAACCCACAGGGTACACTGAAGCTTTCTTT
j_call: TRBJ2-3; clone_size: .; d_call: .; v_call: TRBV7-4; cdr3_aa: CASSLGSTADTQYF; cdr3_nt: TGTGCCAGCAGCTTGGGGAGTACTGCAGATACGCAGTATTTT
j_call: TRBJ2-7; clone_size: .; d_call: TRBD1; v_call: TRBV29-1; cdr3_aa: CSGPGQGSYEQYF; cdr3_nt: TGCAGCGGCCCGGGACAGGGGTCCTACGAGCAGTACTTC
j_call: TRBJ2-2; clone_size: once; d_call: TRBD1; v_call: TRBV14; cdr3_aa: CASSQKHRGFHTGELFF; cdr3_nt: TGTGCCAGCAGCCAGAAACACAGGGGGTTTCACACCGGGGAGCTGTTTTTT
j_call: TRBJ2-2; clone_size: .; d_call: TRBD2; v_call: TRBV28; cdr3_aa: CASYSGTGELFF; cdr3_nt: TGTGCCAGCTATAGCGGGACCGGGGAGCTGTTTTTT
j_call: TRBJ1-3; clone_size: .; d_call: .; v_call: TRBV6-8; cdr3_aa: CASSDGGNGNTIYF; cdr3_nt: TGTGCCAGCAGCGACGGGGGAAATGGAAACACCATATATTTT
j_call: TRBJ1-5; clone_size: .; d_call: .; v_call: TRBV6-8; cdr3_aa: CASRLHAGGGQPQHF; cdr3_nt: TGTGCCAGCAGACTTCACGCGGGGGGGGGCCAGCCCCAGCATTTT
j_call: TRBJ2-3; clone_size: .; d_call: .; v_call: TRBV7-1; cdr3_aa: CASSSQPAGSTDTQYF; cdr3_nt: TGTGCCAGCAGCTCACAACCGGCCGGGAGCACAGATACGCAGTATTTT
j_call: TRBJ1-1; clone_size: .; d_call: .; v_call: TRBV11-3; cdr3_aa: CASSQEGEGTTEAFF; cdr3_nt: TGTGCCAGCAGCCAGGAGGGAGAAGGGACCACTGAAGCTTTCTTT
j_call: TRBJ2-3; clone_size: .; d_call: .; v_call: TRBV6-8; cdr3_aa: CARTRQVGTDTQYF; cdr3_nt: TGTGCCAGAACCAGACAGGTCGGCACAGATACGCAGTATTTT
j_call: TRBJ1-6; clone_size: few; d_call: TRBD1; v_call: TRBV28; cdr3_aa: CASSFRLVGRDRESPLHF; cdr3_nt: TGTGCCAGCAGTTTCCGCTTGGTGGGTCGGGACAGAGAATCACCCCTCCACTTT